These 3 T cell receptor beta chains were sequenced from one sample in a study of T cell responses to AZD1222 COVID-19 vaccine. The table came from immunoSEQ multiplex PCR; TCRdb's copy has only in-frame clones and leaves some out. The repertoire includes more than 110,000 clones, around 93% of them detected once, and roughly 2.8% sits in the top ten. The sequenced sample was peripheral blood, obtained on day 0 of AZD1222 vaccination. The receptors were gathered from an adult in good health.

V usage is TRBV28 and J usage is TRBJ1-2, with 7 bases identical to TRBD1. Germline CDR1 and CDR2: MDHEN and SYDVKM. CDR3 length: 17 residues. V was clipped by 5 bases and J by 2 bases; unmatched bases: 14. The CDR3 here is CASSPPGPTGTNYGYTF. The CDR3 DNA reads TGTGCCAGCAGTCCACCGGGGCCGACAGGGACGAACTATGGCTACACCTTC.

This clone was counted between two and nine times. The chain uses TRBV15 and TRBJ1-1; D is ambiguous. This CDR3 is built from 16 residues. V lost 0 bases to trimming and J lost 0 bases, with 11 bases between them. CDR1 is LNHNV, CDR2 YYDKDF, per germline (reference sequence). The chain's CDR3 is CATSRDVKQLNTEAFF. CDR3 sequence (DNA): TGTGCCACCAGCAGAGATGTCAAACAGTTGAACACTGAAGCTTTCTTT. The whole variable domain, filled in from reference TRBV15 and TRBJ1-1, reads DAMVIQNPRYQVTQFGKPVTLSCSQTLNHNVMYWYQQKSSQAPKLLFHYYDKDFNNEADTPDNFQSRRPNTSFCFLDIRSPGLGDTAMYLCATSRDVKQLNTEAFFGQGTRLTVV.

The gene calls are TRBV28 and TRBJ1-3, with D perhaps matching TRBD1 (5 bases). Germline CDR1 and CDR2: MDHEN and SYDVKM. V lost 8 bases and J 1 base, leaving 9 bases between the germline ends. The CDR3 length is 13 residues. CDR3 DNA sequence: TGTGCCAGCCGAGAGGGGTCTGGAAACACCATATATTTT. As protein: CASREGSGNTIYF.